This section outlines one T cell receptor (beta chain) sequence together with its context. Its matching antigen is unknown. Assay: immunoSEQ multiplex PCR; the TCRdb copy retains only in-frame clones and omits some. This sample has about 38,000 clones, with 80% to 90% found just once. This sample was included in a study of CD8 T cells in acute hepatitis C reinfection. Study in general: Sequences come from NS3-1073-specific CD8+ T cells, during acute infection and after clearance. Broader study findings: Regardless of outcome, 10 to 15 public clonotypes appeared, one using V04-02/J02-02.

Looked up from germline, CDR1 is MGHRA and CDR2 is YSYEKL. V was cut by 5 bases and J by 7 bases, with 21 bases left in between. The CDR3 has 16 residues. Time point given: naive CD8 control sorted from an acute-time-point sample. Sequenced material: naive CD8+ T cells from PBMCs. This clonotype was sampled from a woman under 30 who spontaneously cleared hepatitis C infection. This rearrangement joins TRBV4-1 to TRBJ2-1, with D perhaps TRBD2 (6 bases). CDR3 sequence: CASSRRLPGEDNEQFF. As DNA, the CDR3 is TGCGCCAGCAGCAGGCGTCTTCCGGGAGAAGATAATGAGCAGTTCTTC.